A selection of T cell receptor beta chains follows, all from one sample in a study of shared T cell receptors in the human thymus. Profiling relied on immunoSEQ multiplex PCR, and the TCRdb table lists in-frame clones only, not all of them. The sample has under 450,000 clones, more than 85% seen once; the top ten hold 0.015% to 0.025%. Sequences were obtained from thymocytes. These receptors originate from a human donor. Each CDR3 is given without its conserved first and last residue. Fields, in order: V gene, J gene, CDR3 protein.

V: TRBV5-6
J: TRBJ2-7
CDR3: ASVLGGSSYEQY

V: TRBV6-1
J: TRBJ2-7
CDR3: ASRPGLSYEQY

V: TRBV10-3
J: TRBJ2-1
CDR3: AISKLANSPRNEQF

V: TRBV9
J: TRBJ2-3
CDR3: ASSVEPGSGGGGADTQY

V: TRBV5-4
J: TRBJ2-5
CDR3: ASSLPGEQFQETQY

V: TRBV6-1
J: TRBJ2-1
CDR3: ASLGYDNEQF

V: TRBV28
J: TRBJ1-1
CDR3: ASSRNGSSAPMNTEAF

V: TRBV29-1
J: TRBJ1-2
CDR3: SVEDLDPVSGPPYGYT

V: TRBV10-2
J: TRBJ2-6
CDR3: ASQWGSSLSGANVLT

V: TRBV6-1
J: TRBJ1-5
CDR3: ASSEWQPSNQPQH

V: TRBV18
J: TRBJ2-1
CDR3: ASSRTHMGEGYNEQF

V: TRBV6-5
J: TRBJ2-1
CDR3: ASSYSSTGGINEQF